The clone carrying this TCR beta chain was counted only a few times. Its antigen is still unknown. This entry belongs to a study of early stage breast cancer tumors. Overall study context: Around 10-fold was the mean read coverage per sample.

Only in-frame clones appear in the TCRdb table, and some are missing; sequencing was by immunoSEQ multiplex PCR. The profile shows about 30,000 clones, approximately 76% of them singletons. The CDR3 totals 14 residues. The germline V and J ends were trimmed by 6 bases and 1 base, with 12 bases remaining between them. The germline V gene encodes CDR1 KGHSH and CDR2 LQKENI. General observations from the study: Enriched TCRB sequences shared across patients were mostly commonly generated sequences. Comparing each tissue with blood distinguished tumor from normal in about 90% of the 16 patients.

This sequence was found in a person aged 45 to 60 with breast cancer. Sequences were obtained from blood. V usage is TRBV18 and J usage is TRBJ1-1; TRBD1 is a possible D gene (5 bases). For the CDR3, the DNA is TGTGCCAGCTCCCCGGGGGAGGCGAACACTGAAGCTTTCTTT. This translates into CASSPGEANTEAFF. The whole variable domain, filled in from reference TRBV18 and TRBJ1-1, reads NAGVMQNPRHLVRRRGQEARLRCSPMKGHSHVYWYRQLPEEGLKFMVYLQKENIIDESGMPKERFSAEFPKEGPSILRIQQVVRGDSAAYFCASSPGEANTEAFFGQGTRLTVV.